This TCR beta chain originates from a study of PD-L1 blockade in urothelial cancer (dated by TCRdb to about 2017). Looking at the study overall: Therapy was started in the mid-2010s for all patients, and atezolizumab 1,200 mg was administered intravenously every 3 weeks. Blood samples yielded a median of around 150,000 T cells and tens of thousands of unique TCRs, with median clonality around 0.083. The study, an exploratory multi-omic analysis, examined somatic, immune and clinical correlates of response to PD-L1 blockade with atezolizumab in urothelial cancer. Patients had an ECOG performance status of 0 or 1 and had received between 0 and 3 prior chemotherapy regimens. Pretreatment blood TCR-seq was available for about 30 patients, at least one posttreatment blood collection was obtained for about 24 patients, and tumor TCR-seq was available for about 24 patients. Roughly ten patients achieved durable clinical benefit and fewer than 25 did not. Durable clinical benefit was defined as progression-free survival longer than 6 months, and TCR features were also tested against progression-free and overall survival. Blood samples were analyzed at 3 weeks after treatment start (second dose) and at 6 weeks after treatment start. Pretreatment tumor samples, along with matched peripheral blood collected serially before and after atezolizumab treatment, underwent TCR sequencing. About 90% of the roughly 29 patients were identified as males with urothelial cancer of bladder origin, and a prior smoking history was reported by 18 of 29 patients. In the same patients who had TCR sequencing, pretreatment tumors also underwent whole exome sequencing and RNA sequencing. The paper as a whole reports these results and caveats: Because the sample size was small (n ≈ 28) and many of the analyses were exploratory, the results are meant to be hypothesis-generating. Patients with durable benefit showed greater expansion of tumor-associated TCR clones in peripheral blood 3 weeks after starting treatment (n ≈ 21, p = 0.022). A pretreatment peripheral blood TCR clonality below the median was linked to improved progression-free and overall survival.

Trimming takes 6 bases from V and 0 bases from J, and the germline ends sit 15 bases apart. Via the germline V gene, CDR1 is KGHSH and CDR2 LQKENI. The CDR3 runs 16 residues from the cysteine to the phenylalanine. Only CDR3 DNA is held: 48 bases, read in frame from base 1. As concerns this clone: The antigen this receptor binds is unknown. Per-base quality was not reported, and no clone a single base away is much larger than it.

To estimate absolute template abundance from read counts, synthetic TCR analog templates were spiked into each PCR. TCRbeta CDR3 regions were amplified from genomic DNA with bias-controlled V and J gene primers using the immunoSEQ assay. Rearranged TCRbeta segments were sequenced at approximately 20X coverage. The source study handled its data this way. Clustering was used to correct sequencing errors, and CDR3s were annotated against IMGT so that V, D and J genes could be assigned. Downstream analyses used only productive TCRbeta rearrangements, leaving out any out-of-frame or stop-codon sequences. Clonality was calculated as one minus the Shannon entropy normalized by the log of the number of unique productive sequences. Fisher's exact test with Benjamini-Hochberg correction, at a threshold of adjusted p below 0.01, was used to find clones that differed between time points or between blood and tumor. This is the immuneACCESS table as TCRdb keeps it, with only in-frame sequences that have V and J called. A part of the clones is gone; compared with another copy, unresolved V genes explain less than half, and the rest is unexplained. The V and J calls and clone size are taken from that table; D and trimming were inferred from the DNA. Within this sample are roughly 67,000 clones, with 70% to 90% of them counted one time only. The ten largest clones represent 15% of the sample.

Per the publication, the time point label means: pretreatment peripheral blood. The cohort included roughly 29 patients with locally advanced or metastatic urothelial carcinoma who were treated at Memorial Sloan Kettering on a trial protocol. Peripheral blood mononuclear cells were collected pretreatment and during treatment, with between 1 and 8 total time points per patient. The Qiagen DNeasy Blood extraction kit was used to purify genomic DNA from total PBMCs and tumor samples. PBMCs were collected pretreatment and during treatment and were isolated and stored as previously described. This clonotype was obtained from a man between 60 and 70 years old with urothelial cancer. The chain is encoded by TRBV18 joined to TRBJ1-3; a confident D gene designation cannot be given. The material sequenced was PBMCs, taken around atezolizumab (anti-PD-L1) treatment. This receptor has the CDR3 CASSQMVESSGNTIYF. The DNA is TGTGCCAGCTCTCAGATGGTGGAGAGCTCTGGAAACACCATATATTTT.